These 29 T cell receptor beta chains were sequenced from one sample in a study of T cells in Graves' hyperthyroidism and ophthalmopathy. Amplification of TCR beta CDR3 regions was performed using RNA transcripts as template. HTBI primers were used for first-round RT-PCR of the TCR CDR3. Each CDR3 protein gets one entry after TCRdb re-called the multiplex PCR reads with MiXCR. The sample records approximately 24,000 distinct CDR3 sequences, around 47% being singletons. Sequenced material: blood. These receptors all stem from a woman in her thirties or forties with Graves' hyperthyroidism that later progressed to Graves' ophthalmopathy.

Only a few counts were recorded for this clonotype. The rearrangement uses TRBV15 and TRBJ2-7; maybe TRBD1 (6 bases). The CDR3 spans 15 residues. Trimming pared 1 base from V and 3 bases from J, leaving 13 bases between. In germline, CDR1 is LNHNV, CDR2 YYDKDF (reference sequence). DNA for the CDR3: TGTGCCACCAGCAGAGGGGGCAGGGGCGACTACGAGCAGTACTTC. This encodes CATSRGGRGDYEQYF.

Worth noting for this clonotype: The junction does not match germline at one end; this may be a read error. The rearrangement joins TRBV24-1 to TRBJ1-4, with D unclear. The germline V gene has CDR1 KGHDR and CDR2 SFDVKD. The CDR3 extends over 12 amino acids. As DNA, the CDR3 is TGTGCCACCAGTGGTGCCTCATGGAGACTGCTTTTT. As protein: CATSGASWRLLF.

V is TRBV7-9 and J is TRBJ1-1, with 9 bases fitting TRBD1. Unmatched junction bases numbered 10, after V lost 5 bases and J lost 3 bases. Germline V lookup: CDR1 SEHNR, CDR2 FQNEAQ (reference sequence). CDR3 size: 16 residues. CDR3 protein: CASSQIPTGGHTEAFF. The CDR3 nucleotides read TGTGCCAGCAGCCAAATCCCGACAGGGGGGCACACTGAAGCTTTCTTT.

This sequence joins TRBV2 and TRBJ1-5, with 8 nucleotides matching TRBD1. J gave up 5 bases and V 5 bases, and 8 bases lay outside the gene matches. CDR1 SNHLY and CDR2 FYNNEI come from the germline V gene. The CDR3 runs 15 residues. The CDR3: CASSFDRGIDQPQHF. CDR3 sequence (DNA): TGTGCCAGCAGTTTCGACAGGGGTATAGATCAGCCCCAGCATTTT.

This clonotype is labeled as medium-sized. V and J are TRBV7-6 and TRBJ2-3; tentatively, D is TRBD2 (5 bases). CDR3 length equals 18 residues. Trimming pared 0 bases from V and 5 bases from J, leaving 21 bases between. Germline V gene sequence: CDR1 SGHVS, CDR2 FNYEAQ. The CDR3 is CASSLATSTGFVGDTQYF. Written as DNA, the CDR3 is TGTGCCAGCAGCTTAGCCACATCGACGGGATTTGTGGGAGATACGCAGTATTTT.

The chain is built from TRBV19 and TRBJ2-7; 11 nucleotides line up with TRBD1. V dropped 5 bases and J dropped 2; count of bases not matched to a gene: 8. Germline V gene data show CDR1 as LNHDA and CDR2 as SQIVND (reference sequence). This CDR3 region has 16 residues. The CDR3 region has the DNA TGTGCCAGTAGTCCCCAAGGGACAGGGGGAACCTACGAGCAGTACTTC. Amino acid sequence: CASSPQGTGGTYEQYF.

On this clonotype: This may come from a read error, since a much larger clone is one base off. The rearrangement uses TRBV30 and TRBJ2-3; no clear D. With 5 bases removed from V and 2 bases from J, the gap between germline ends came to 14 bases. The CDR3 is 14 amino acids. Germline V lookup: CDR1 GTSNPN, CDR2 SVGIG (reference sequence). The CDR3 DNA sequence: TGTGCCTGGCGTGGGGTAGTAGCCACAGATACGCAGTATTTT. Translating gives CAWRGVVATDTQYF.

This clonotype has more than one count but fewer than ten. The CDR3 bases are TGTGCCACCAGCAGAGGAGTTAGCGGGAGTCTTGAGCAGTTCTTC. It is translated as CATSRGVSGSLEQFF. V usage is TRBV15 and J usage is TRBJ2-1; 9 bases map to TRBD2. The germline gives CDR1 LNHNV, CDR2 YYDKDF (reference sequence). The J segment lost 9 bases and the V segment lost 1 base, leaving 7 bases of the junction unmatched. CDR3 size: 15 residues.

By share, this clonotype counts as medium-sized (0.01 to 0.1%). CDR3 protein: CASSLEREGYEQYF. As DNA, the CDR3 is TGTGCCAGCAGCTTAGAACGGGAGGGCTACGAGCAGTACTTC. The genes are TRBV7-6 and TRBJ2-7; TRBD2 agrees at 8 bases. The germline V gene encodes CDR1 SGHVS and CDR2 FNYEAQ. J was trimmed by 3 bases and V by 1 base; bases with no gene match: 2. The length of the CDR3 is 14 residues. Variable domain in full (rest from reference TRBV7-6 and TRBJ2-7): GAGVSQSPRYKVTKRGQDVALRCDPISGHVSLYWYRQALGQGPEFLTYFNYEAQQDKSGLPNDRFSAERPEGSISTLTIQRTEQRDSAMYRCASSLEREGYEQYFGPGTRLTVT.

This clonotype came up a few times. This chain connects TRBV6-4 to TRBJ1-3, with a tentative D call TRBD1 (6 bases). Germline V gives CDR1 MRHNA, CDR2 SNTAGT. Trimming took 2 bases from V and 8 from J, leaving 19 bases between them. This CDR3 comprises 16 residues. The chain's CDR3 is CASSDLISGRGHTIYF. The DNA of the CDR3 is TGTGCCAGCAGTGACCTGATCTCGGGCAGGGGACACACCATATATTTT.

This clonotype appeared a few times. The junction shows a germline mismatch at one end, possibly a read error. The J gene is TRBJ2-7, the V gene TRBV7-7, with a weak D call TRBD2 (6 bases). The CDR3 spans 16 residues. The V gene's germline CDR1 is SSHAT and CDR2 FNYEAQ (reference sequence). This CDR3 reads CASSLEVLADAYEQYF. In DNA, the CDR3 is TGTGCTAGCAGCTTAGAGGTTTTAGCGGACGCCTACGAGCAGTACTTC.

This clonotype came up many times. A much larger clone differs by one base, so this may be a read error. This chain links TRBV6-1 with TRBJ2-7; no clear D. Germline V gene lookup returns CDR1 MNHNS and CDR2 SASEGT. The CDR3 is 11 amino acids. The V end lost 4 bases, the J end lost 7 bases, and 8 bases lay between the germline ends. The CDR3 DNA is TGTGCCAGCAGTGCCGCCCGTGAGCAGTACTTC. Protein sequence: CASSAAREQYF.

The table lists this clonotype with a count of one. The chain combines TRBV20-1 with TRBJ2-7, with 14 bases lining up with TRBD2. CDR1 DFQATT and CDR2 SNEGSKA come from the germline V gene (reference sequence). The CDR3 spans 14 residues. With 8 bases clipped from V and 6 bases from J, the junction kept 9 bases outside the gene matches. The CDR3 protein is CSPPGLAGEGEQYF. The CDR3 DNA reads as TGCAGTCCTCCGGGACTAGCGGGAGAGGGCGAGCAGTACTTC.

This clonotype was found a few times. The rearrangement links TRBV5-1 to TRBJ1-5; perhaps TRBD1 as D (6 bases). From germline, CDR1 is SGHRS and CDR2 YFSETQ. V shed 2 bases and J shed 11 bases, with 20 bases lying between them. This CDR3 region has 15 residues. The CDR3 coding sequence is TGCGCCAGCAGCTTTTCGGGACCCTACGAGGGGGCCCAGCATTTT. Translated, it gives CASSFSGPYEGAQHF.

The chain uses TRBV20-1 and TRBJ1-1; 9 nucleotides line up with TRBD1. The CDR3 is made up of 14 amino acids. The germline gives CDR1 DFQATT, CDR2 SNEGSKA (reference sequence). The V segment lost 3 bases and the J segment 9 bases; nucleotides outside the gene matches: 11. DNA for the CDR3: TGCAGTGCTAGTTTCGGGACAGGGAACGGGAAAGCTTTCTTT. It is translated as CSASFGTGNGKAFF.

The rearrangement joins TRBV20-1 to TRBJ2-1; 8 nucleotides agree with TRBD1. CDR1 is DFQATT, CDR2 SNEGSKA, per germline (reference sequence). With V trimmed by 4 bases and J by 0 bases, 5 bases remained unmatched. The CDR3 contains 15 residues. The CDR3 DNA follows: TGCAGTGCTACAGGGGGCGGGTCCTCCTACAATGAGCAGTTCTTC. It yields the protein CSATGGGSSYNEQFF.

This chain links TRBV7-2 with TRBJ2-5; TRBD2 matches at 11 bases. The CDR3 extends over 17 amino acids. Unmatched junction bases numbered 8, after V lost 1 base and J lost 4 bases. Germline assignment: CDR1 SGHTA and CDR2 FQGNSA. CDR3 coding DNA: TGTGCCAGCAGCTTAGATCGACTAGCGGGGACCCGAGAGACCCAGTACTTC. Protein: CASSLDRLAGTRETQYF.

In nucleotides, the CDR3 is TGTGCCAGCAGCCAAAAATCCGGGAAGGTTTCCTACGAGCAGTACTTC. Translated: CASSQKSGKVSYEQYF. The genes are TRBV16 and TRBJ2-7; D possibly corresponds to TRBD2 (5 bases). Germline loops: CDR1 KGHSY, CDR2 FQNENV. Between the trimmed V and J ends, which lost 2 bases and 1 base, there was a span of 15 bases. CDR3 length equals 16 residues.

The CDR3 loop is CASSLRLGGGTDTQYF. CDR3 in DNA: TGTGCCAGCAGCCTTCGGTTGGGGGGAGGCACAGATACGCAGTATTTT. The chain has TRBV11-2 and TRBJ2-3, with a weak D call TRBD2 (6 bases). The germline CDR1 and CDR2 sequences are SGHAT and FQNNGV. CDR3 size: 16 residues. V lost 5 bases, J lost 1 base, and 16 bases lay in between.

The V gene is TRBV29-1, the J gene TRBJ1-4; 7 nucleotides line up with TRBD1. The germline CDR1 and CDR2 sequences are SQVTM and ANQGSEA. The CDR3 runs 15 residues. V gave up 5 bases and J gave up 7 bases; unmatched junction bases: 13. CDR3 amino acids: CSVRSLEGASEKLFF. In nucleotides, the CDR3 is TGCAGCGTTAGGTCCCTAGAGGGGGCCAGTGAAAAACTGTTTTTT.

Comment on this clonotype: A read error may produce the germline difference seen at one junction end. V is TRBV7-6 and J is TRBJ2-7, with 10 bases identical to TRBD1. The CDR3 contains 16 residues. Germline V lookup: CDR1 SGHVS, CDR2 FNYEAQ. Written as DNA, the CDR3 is TGTGCCAGCAGACAGCACCGGGACAGGGGCTCCTACGAGCGGTACTTC. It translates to CASRQHRDRGSYERYF.

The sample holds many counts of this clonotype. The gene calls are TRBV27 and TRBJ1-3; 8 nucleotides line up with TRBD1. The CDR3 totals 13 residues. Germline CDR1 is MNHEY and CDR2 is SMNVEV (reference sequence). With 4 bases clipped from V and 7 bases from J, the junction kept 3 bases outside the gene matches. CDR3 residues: CASSSNRGNTIYF. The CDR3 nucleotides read TGTGCCAGCAGTTCGAACAGGGGGAACACCATATATTTT.

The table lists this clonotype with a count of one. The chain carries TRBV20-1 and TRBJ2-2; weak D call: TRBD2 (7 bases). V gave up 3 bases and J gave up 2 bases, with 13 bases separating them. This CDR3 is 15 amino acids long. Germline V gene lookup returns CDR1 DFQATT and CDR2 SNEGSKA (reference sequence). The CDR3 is CSARRGRENTGELFF. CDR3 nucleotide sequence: TGCAGTGCTAGGAGGGGGAGGGAAAACACCGGGGAGCTGTTTTTT.

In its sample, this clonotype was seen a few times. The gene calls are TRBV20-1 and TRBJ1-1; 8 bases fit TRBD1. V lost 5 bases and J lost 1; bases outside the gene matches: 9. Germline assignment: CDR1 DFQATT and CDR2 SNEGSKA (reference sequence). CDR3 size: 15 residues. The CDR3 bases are TGCAGTGCTGAGGACAGGGAAGTCCGGAACACTGAAGCTTTCTTT. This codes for CSAEDREVRNTEAFF.

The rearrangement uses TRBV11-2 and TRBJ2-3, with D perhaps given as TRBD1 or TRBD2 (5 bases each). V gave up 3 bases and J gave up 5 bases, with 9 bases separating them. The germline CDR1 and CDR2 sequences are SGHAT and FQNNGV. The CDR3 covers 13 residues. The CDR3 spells CASSFGARDTQYF. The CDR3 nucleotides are TGTGCCAGCAGCTTCGGGGCGAGAGATACGCAGTATTTT.

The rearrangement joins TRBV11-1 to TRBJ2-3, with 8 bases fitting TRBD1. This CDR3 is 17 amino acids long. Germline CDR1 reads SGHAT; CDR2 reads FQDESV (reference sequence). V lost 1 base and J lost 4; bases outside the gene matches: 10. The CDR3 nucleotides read TGTGCCAGCAGCTTAGATACAGGGGGTGGGCGTGCAGATACGCAGTATTTT. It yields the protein CASSLDTGGGRADTQYF.

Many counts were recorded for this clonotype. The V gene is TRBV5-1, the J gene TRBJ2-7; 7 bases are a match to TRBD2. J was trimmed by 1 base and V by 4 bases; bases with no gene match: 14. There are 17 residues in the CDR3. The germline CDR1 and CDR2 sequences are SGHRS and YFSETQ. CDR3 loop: CASSRAPSSGKSYEQYF. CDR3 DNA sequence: TGCGCCAGCAGCAGAGCTCCTTCTAGCGGAAAATCCTACGAGCAGTACTTC.

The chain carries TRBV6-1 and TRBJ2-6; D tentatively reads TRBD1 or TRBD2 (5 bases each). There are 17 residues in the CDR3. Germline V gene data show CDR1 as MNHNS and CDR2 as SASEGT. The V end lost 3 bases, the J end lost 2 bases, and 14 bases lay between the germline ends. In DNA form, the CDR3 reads TGTGCCAGCAGTGACGGGACGGTGAACACTGGGGCCAACGTCCTGACTTTC. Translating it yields CASSDGTVNTGANVLTF.

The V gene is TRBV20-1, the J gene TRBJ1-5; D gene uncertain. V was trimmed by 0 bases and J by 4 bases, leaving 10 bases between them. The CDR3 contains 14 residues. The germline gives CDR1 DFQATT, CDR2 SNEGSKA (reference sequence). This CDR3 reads CSARDPRANQPQHF. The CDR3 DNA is TGCAGTGCTAGAGATCCGAGGGCGAATCAGCCCCAGCATTTT.